This T cell receptor (beta chain) was recorded in a study of memory CD4+ T cells and cytomegalovirus serostatus. The sort gate was single viable CD3+CD4+CD8-CD45RO+ cells for memory CD4+ T cells. The J segment lost 4 bases and the V segment lost 2 bases, leaving 5 bases of the junction unmatched. Per the germline V gene, CDR1 is MNHEY and CDR2 is SVGAGI. CDR3 length: 14 amino acids. The repertoire was sequenced with immunoSEQ multiplex PCR; TCRdb's copy has only in-frame clones and lacks some. The table has 55,000 to 80,000 clones, approximately 80% seen once. The sample taken for sequencing was memory CD4+ T cells from blood. This sequence was found in an adult in good health and CMV-seropositive. V gene TRBV6-5 combines with J gene TRBJ2-7, with 7 bases identical to TRBD2. The CDR3 loop reads CASSYGGGPYEQYF. Written as DNA, the CDR3 is TGTGCCAGCAGTTACGGGGGAGGGCCTTACGAGCAGTACTTC.